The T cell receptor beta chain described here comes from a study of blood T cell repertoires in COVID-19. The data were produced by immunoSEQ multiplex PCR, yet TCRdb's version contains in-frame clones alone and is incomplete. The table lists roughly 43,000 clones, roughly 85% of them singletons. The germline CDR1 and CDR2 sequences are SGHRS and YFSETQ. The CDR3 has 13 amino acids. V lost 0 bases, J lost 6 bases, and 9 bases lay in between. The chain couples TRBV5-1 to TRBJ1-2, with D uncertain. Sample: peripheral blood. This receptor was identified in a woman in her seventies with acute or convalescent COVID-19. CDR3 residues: CASSLETPHGYTF. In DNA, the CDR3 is TGCGCCAGCAGCTTGGAGACTCCCCATGGCTACACCTTC.